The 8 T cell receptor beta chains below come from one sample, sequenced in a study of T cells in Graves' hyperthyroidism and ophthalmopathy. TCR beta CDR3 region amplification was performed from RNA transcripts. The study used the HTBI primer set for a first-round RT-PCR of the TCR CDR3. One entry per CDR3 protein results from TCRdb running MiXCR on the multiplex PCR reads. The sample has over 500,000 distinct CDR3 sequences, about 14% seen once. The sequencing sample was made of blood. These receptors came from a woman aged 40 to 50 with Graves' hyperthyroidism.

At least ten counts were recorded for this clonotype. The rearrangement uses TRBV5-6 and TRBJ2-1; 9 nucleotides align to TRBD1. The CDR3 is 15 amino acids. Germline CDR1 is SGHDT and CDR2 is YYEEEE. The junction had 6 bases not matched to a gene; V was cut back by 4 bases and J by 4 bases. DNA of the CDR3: TGTGCCAGCAGCCAAGGACAGGGGTTGTACAATGAGCAGTTCTTC. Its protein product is CASSQGQGLYNEQFF.

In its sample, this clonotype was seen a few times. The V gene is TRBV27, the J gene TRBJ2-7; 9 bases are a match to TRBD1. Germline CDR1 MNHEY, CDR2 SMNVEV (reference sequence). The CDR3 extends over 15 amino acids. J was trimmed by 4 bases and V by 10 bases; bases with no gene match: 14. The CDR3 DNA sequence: TGTGCCATCGGGGACAGGGCAGAGTCGGGTTACGAGCAGTACTTC. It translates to CAIGDRAESGYEQYF.

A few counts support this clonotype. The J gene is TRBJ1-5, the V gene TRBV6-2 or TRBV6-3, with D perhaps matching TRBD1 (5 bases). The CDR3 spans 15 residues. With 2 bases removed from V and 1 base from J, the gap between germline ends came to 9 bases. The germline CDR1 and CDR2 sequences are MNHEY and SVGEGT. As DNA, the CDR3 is TGTGCCAGCAGTTACAAGGGGATGAGCAATCAGCCCCAGCATTTT. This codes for CASSYKGMSNQPQHF.

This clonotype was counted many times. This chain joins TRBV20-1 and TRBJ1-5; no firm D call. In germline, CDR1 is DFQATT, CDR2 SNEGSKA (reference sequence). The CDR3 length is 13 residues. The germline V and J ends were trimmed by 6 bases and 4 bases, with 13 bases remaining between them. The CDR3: CSAPPTPNQPQHF. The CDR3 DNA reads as TGCAGTGCCCCCCCAACTCCTAATCAGCCCCAGCATTTT.

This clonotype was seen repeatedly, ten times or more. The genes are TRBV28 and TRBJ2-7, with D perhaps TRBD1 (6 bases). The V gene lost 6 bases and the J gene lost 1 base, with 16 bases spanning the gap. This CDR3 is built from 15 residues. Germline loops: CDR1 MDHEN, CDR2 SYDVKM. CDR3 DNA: TGTGCCAGCAGCTCGATCTCGGACAGATCCTACGAGCAGTACTTC. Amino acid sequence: CASSSISDRSYEQYF.

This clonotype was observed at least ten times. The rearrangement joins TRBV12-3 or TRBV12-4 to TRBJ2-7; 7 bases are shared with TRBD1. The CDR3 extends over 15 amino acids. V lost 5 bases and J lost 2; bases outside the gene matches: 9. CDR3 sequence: CASSPQGSVTYEQYF. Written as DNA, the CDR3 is TGTGCCAGCAGTCCACAGGGGTCGGTAACCTACGAGCAGTACTTC.

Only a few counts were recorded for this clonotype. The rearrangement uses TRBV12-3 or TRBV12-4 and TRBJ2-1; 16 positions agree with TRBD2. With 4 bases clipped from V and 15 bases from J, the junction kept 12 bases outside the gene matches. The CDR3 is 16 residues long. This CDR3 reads CASSSTGTSGRAALFF. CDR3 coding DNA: TGTGCCAGCAGTTCCACCGGGACTAGCGGGAGGGCCGCACTGTTCTTC.

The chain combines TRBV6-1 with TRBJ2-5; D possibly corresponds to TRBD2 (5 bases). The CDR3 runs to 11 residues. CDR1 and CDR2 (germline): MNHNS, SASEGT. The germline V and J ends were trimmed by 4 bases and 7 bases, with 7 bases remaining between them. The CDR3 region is CASSGAGTQYF. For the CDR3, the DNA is TGTGCCAGCAGTGGGGCGGGGACCCAGTACTTC.